The next 9 T cell receptor beta chains were all read from a single sample in a study of T cell clonotyping in hematopoietic cell transplantation. Only in-frame clones appear in the TCRdb table, and some are missing; sequencing was by immunoSEQ multiplex PCR. This table has around 15,000 clones, over 95% appearing once. This material consisted of peripheral blood mononuclear cells, taken 30 days after allogeneic stem cell transplant. The receptors shown here come from a female patient in her forties or fifties who had an allogeneic stem cell transplant from an unrelated donor, so T cells may come from the graft donor. Some clones in this sample may be carry-over from other donors' samples.

The V call is TRBV13, the J call TRBJ1-5; perhaps TRBD1 as D (5 bases). The germline V gene has CDR1 PRHDT and CDR2 FYEKMQ (reference sequence). Trimming removed 6 bases at V and 2 bases at J, with 11 bases between. The CDR3 is 14 amino acids. The CDR3 loop is CASSIRGGNQPQHF. The CDR3, as DNA: TGTGCCAGCAGTATTCGGGGGGGCAATCAGCCCCAGCATTTT.

The chain joins TRBV27 to TRBJ1-6; 7 nucleotides line up with TRBD1. CDR3 length: 15 residues. Trimming at V came to 2 bases and at J to 7 bases, leaving 5 bases not matched to a gene. Germline V gives CDR1 MNHEY, CDR2 SMNVEV (reference sequence). Here the CDR3 DNA reads TGTGCCAGCAGTTTAAATTGGGACAGAAATTCACCCCTCCACTTT. This encodes CASSLNWDRNSPLHF.

This sequence joins TRBV7-9 and TRBJ1-1, with a tentative D call TRBD1 (6 bases). The V gene's germline CDR1 is SEHNR and CDR2 FQNEAQ (reference sequence). V was shortened by 3 bases and J by 11 bases, with 16 bases between the two germline ends. CDR3 length: 13 amino acids. The CDR3 loop is CASSLRGGVRAFF. Written as DNA, the CDR3 is TGTGCCAGCAGCTTGAGAGGGGGAGTGCGGGCTTTCTTT.

The chain employs TRBV6-6 and TRBJ1-2; D gene ambiguous. Trimming took 0 bases from V and 2 from J, leaving 4 bases between them. Germline CDR1 and CDR2: MNHNY and SVGAGI (reference sequence). The CDR3 is 13 amino acids. The CDR3 DNA follows: TGTGCCAGCAGTTACTCAGAAAACTATGGCTACACCTTC. It encodes CASSYSENYGYTF.

This chain connects TRBV25-1 to TRBJ1-4, with a weak D call TRBD1 (6 bases). The CDR3 has 16 amino acids. The germline V gene has CDR1 MGHDK and CDR2 SYGVNS. V was cut by 0 bases and J by 0 bases, with 8 bases left in between. The CDR3 DNA follows: TGTGCCAGCAGTGAATATGAGGGGGCAACTAATGAAAAACTGTTTTTT. Its translation is CASSEYEGATNEKLFF.

V is TRBV4-2 and J is TRBJ2-7; D not certain. This CDR3 has 16 amino acids. CDR1 LGHNA and CDR2 YNFKEQ come from the germline V gene. V lost 2 bases and J 2 bases, leaving 16 bases between the germline ends. The CDR3 region has the DNA TGTGCCAGCAGCCAATCTCTTGTCCAGAGACCCTACGAGCAGTACTTC. This encodes CASSQSLVQRPYEQYF.

The CDR3 coding sequence is TGTGCCAGCAGCGGCGAGGGGGTCCCCGGGTATGAGCAGTTCTTC. It translates to CASSGEGVPGYEQFF. This rearrangement joins TRBV9 to TRBJ2-1, with D possibly matching TRBD1 (6 bases). The CDR3 contains 15 residues. V was shortened by 3 bases and J by 8 bases, with 18 bases between the two germline ends. Germline CDR1 is SGDLS and CDR2 is YYNGEE.

This clone showed up just once. The chain couples TRBV5-6 to TRBJ2-5; 10 nucleotides match TRBD1. The CDR3 length is 17 residues. From germline, CDR1 is SGHDT and CDR2 YYEEEE. V lost 0 bases and J lost 5; bases outside the gene matches: 10. DNA for the CDR3: TGTGCCAGCAGCTTGGGAACGGGACAGGGGACCAGGGAGACCCAGTACTTC. Its translation is CASSLGTGQGTRETQYF.

The chain carries TRBV7-9 and TRBJ1-4; D gene unclear. The V end lost 7 bases, the J end lost 3 bases, and 6 bases lay between the germline ends. There are 12 residues in the CDR3. Germline CDR1 is SEHNR and CDR2 is FQNEAQ (reference sequence). CDR3 region: CASNNPNEKLFF. The CDR3 bases are TGTGCCAGCAACAATCCTAATGAAAAACTGTTTTTT. The full variable domain, with the rest looked up from reference TRBV7-9 and TRBJ1-4, is DTGVSQNPRHKITKRGQNVTFRCDPISEHNRLYWYRQTLGQGPEFLTYFQNEAQLEKSRLLSDRFSAERPKGSFSTLEIQRTEQGDSAMYLCASNNPNEKLFFGSGTQLSVL.